A single T cell receptor (beta chain) is shown here with its context. What antigen it recognizes has not been identified. A much more abundant neighbour one base away suggests this may be a read error. The data were taken from a study of early T cells in non-severe SARS-CoV-2 infection (dated by TCRdb to about 2021). Some background on the complete study: Because TCR sequencing was done on bulk RNA from unsorted whole blood, the alpha and beta chains could not be paired.

What the research found in general, with its limitations: VDJdb matching was skewed toward anti-spike CD8 responses and likely underestimated virus-specific expansions, missing private and CD4 specificities.

A case-control design nested within a healthcare worker cohort in London, UK, was used, with weekly nasopharyngeal swab PCR tests and blood sampling performed. Healthcare workers were recruited between 23 and 31 March 2020, during the week of the UK lockdown, and were followed weekly for up to roughly 15 weeks. The CDR3 runs 16 residues from the cysteine to the phenylalanine. Only the CDR3 DNA is retained, 48 bases long and in frame from the first base. The germline V gene sets CDR1 to MDHEN and CDR2 to SYDVKM. V was cut back by 5 bases and J by 6 bases, leaving a gap of 23 bases between them. The method was 5' RACE. Sequencing was performed on a NextSeq 500. The TCR library protocol attached unique molecular identifiers to individual cDNA molecules to correct for sequencing error and PCR bias. Both TCR alpha and beta chains were sequenced, and tight co-correlation was observed between alpha and beta sequence abundances in each sample. In the authors' own workflow: V gene, J gene and CDR3 annotation of TCR sequences was performed with Decombinator V4. Expanded TCRs were defined as changing significantly between any two time points under a Poisson model with p below 0.0001. TCR abundances were normalised to the total number of TCRs sequenced per sample and expressed as counts per million. TRAV1-2 paired with TRAJ12, TRAJ20 or TRAJ33 defined MAIT TCRs, while TRAV10 paired with TRAJ18 defined iNKT TCRs. A search of VDJdb, accessed on 1 November 2021, was run for TCRs annotated to CMV, EBV and SARS-CoV-2, with TCRs annotated for multiple antigens excluded. The public reads were reanalyzed by TCRdb: fastp trimming at Q25, MiXCR alignment, in-frame beta chains only. Each CDR3 protein appears once, grouped with its most common genes and DNA. Here the V and J calls rest on TCRdb's processing, not on the authors' analysis. Present in this sample are approximately 97,000 distinct CDR3 sequences, less than 15% of which were seen just once. The top ten clonotypes cover approximately 6% of the sample.

The clonotype originates from an adult who was a healthcare worker with PCR-confirmed SARS-CoV-2 infection or an uninfected control (not recorded which). In this chain, TRBV28 is recombined with TRBJ2-7; no D gene is confidently identified. The sample comprised whole blood. The CDR3 region: CASSGVTNDGHGEQYF. The DNA sequence follows: TGTGCCAGCAGTGGGGTCACTAATGACGGGCATGGCGAGCAGTACTTC.